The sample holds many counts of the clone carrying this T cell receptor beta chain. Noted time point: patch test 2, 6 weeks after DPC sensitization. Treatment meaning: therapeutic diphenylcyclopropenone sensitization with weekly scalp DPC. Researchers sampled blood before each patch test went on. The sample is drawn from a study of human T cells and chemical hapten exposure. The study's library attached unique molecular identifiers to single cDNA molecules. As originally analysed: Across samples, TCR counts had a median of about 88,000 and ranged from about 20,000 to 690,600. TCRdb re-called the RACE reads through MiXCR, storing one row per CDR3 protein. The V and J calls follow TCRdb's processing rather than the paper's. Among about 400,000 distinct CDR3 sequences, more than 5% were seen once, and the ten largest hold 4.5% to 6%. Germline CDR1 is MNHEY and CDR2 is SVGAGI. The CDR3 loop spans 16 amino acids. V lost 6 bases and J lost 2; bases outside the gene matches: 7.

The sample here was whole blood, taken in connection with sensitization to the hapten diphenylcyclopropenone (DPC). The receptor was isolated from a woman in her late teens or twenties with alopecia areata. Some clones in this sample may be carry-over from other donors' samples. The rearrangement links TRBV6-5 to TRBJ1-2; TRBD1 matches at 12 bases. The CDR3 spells CASSWDRGQRNYGYTF. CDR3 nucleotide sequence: TGTGCCAGCAGCTGGGACAGGGGGCAGCGGAACTATGGCTACACCTTC.